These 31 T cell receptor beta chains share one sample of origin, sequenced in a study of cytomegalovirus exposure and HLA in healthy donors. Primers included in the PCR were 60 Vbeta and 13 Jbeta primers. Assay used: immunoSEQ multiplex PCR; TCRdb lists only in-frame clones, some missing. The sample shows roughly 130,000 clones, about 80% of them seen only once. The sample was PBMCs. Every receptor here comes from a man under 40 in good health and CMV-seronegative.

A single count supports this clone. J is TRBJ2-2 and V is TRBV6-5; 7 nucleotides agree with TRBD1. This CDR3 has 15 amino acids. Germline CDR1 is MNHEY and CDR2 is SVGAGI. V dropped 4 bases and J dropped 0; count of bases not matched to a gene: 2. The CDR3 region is CASSSRGSNTGELFF. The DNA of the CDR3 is TGTGCCAGCAGTTCCAGGGGGTCGAACACCGGGGAGCTGTTTTTT.

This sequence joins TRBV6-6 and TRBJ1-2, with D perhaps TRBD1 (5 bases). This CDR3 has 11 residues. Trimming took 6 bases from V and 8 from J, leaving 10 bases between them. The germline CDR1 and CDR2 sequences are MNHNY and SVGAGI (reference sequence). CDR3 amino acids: CASSRVGGYTF. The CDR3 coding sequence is TGTGCCAGCAGCAGGGTCGGGGGCTACACCTTC.

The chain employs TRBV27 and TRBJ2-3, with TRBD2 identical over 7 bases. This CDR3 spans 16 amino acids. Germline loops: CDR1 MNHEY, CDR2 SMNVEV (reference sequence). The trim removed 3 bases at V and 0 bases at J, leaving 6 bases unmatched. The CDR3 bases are TGTGCCAGCAGTTTCGGAGCGGGAACTAGCACAGATACGCAGTATTTT. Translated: CASSFGAGTSTDTQYF.

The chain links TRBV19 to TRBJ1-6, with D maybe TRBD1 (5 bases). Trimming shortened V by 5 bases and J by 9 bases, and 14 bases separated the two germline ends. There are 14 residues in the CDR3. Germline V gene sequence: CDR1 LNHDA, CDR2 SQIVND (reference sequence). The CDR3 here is CASSQGLWPSPLHF. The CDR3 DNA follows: TGTGCCAGTAGTCAGGGACTCTGGCCTTCACCCCTCCACTTT.

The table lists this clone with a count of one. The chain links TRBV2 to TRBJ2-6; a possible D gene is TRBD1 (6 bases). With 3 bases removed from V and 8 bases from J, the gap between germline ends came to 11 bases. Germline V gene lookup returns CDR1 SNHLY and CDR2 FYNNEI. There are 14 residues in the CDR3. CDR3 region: CASSDQGIPNVLTF. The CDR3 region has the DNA TGTGCCAGCAGTGACCAGGGGATTCCCAACGTCCTGACTTTC.

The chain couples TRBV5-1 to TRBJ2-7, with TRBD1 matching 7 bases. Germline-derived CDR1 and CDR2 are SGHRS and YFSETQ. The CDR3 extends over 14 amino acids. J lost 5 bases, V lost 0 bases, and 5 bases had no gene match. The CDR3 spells CASSLGQGANEQYF. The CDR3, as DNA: TGCGCCAGCAGCTTGGGACAGGGTGCCAACGAGCAGTACTTC.

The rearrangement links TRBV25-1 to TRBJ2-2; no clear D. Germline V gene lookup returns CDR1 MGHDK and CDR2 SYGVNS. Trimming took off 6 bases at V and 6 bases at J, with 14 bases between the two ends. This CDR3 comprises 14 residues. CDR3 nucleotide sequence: TGTGCCAGCAGCCCCACGGTGATCGCCGGGGAGCTGTTTTTT. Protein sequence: CASSPTVIAGELFF.

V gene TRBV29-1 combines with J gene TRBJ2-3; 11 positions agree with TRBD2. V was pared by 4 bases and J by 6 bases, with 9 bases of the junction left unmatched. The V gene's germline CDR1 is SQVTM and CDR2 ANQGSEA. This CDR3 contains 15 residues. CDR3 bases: TGCAGCGTTGGAGTACTAGCGGGAGACGGGGATACGCAGTATTTT. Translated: CSVGVLAGDGDTQYF.

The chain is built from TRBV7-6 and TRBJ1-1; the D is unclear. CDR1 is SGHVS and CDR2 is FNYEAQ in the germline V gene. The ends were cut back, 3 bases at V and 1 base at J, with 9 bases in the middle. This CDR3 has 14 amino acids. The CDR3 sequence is CASSLAGSNTEAFF. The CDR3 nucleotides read TGTGCCAGCAGCTTGGCCGGGTCGAACACTGAAGCTTTCTTT.

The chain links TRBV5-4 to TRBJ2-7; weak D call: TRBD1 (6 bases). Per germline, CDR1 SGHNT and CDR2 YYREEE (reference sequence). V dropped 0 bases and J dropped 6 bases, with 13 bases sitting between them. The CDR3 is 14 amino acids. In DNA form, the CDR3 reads TGTGCCAGCAGCTTGGTAGGCAGGGGCTCCGAGCAGTACTTC. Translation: CASSLVGRGSEQYF.

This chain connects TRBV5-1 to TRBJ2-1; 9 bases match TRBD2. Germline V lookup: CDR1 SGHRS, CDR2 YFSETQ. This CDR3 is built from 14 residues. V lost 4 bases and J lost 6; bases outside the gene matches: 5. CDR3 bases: TGCGCCAGCAGCGTAGGACTAGCGCTCAATGAGCAGTTCTTC. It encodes CASSVGLALNEQFF.

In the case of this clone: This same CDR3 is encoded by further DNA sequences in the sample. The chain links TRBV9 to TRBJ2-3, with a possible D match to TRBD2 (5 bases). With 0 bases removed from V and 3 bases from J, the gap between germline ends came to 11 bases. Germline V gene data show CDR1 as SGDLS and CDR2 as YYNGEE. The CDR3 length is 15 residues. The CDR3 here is CASSVVGDGTDTQYF. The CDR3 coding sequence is TGTGCCAGCAGCGTAGTGGGAGATGGTACAGATACGCAGTATTTT.

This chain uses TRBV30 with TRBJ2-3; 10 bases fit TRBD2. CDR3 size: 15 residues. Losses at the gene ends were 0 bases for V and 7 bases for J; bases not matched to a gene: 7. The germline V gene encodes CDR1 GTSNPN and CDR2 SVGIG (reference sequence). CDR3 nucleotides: TGTGCCTGGAGTGTACCCAGCGGGAGGGCTTATACGCAGTATTTT. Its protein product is CAWSVPSGRAYTQYF. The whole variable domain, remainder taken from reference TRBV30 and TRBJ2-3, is SQTIHQWPATLVQPVGSPLSLECTVEGTSNPNLYWYRQAAGRGLQLLFYSVGIGQISSEVPQNLSASRPQDRQFILSSKKLLLSDSGFYLCAWSVPSGRAYTQYFGPGTRLTVL.

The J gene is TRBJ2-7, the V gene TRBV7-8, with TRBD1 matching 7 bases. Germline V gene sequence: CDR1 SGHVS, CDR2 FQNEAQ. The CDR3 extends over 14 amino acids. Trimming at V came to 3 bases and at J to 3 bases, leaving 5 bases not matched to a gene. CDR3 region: CASSFTDRVYEQYF. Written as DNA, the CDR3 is TGTGCCAGCAGCTTTACCGACAGGGTCTACGAGCAGTACTTC.

The CDR3 DNA is TGTGCCAGCAGCTCCGATGAGCAGTTCTTC. Its protein product is CASSSDEQFF. The chain carries TRBV11-2 and TRBJ2-1; D unclear. CDR1 and CDR2 (germline): SGHAT, FQNNGV. This CDR3 is built from 10 residues. V was shortened by 4 bases and J by 8 bases, with 3 bases between the two germline ends.

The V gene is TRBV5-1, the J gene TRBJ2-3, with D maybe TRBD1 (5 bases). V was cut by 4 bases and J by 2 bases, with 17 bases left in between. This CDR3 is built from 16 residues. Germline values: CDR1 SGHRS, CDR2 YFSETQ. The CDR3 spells CASSAGVGVNTDTQYF. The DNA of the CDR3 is TGCGCCAGCAGCGCTGGGGTAGGGGTGAACACAGATACGCAGTATTTT.

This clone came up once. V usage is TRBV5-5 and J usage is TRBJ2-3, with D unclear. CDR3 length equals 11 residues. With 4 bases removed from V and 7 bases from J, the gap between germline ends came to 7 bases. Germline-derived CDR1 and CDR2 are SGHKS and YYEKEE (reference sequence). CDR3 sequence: CASSVTNTQYF. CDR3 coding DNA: TGTGCCAGCAGCGTGACAAATACGCAGTATTTT.

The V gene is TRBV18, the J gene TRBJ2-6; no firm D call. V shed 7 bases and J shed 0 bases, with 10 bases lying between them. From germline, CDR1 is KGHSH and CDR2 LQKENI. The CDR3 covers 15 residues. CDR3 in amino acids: CASFQSLSGANVLTF. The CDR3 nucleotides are TGTGCCAGCTTCCAATCACTCTCTGGGGCCAACGTCCTGACTTTC. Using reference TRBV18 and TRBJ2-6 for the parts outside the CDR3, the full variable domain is NAGVMQNPRHLVRRRGQEARLRCSPMKGHSHVYWYRQLPEEGLKFMVYLQKENIIDESGMPKERFSAEFPKEGPSILRIQQVVRGDSAAYFCASFQSLSGANVLTFGAGSRLTVL.

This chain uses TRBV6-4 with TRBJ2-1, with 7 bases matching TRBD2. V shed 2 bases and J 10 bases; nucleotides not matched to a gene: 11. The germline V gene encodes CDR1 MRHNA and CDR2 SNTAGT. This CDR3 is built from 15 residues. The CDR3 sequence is CASSDGPLGGSEQFF. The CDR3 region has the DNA TGTGCCAGCAGTGACGGGCCCCTCGGGGGGAGCGAGCAGTTCTTC.

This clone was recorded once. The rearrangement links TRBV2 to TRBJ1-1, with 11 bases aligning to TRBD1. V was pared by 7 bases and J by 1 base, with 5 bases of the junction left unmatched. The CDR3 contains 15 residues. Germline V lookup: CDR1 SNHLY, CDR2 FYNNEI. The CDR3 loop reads CASTWTGGGNTEAFF. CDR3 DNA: TGTGCCAGCACCTGGACAGGGGGCGGGAACACTGAAGCTTTCTTT.

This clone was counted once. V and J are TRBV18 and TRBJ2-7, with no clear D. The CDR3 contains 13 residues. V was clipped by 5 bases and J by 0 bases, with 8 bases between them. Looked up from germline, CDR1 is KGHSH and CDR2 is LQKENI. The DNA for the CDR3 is TGTGCCAGCTCAGTACCGGGCTCCTACGAGCAGTACTTC. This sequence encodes CASSVPGSYEQYF.

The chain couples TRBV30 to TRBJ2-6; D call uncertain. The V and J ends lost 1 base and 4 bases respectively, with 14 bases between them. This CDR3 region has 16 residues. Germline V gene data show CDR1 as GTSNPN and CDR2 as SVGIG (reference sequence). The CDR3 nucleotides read TGTGCCTGGAGTGGGTCGCTGGGCTTCGGGGCCAACGTCCTGACTTTC. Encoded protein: CAWSGSLGFGANVLTF.

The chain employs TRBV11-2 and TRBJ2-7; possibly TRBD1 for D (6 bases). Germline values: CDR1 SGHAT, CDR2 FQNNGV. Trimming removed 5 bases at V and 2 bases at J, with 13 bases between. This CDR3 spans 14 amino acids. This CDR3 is CASSPRQGTYEQYF. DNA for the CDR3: TGTGCCAGCAGCCCGAGGCAGGGGACCTACGAGCAGTACTTC. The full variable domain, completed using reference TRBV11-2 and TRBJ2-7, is EAGVAQSPRYKIIEKRQSVAFWCNPISGHATLYWYQQILGQGPKLLIQFQNNGVVDDSQLPKDRFSAERLKGVDSTLKIQPAKLEDSAVYLCASSPRQGTYEQYFGPGTRLTVT.

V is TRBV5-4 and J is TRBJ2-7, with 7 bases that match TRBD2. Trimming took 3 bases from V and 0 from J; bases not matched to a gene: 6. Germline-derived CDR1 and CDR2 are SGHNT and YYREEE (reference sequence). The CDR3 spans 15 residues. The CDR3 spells CASSSGRDFSYEQYF. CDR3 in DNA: TGTGCCAGCAGCTCGGGGAGGGACTTCTCCTACGAGCAGTACTTC. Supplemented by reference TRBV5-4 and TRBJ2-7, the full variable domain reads ETGVTQSPTHLIKTRGQQVTLRCSSQSGHNTVSWYQQALGQGPQFIFQYYREEENGRGNFPPRFSGLQFPNYSSELNVNALELDDSALYLCASSSGRDFSYEQYFGPGTRLTVT.

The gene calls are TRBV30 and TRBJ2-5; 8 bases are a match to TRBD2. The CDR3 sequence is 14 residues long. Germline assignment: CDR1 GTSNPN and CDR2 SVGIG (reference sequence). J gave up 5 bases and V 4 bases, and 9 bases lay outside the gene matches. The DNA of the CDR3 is TGTGCCTGGAAGCGGGGGCCCGTACGGGAGACCCAGTACTTC. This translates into CAWKRGPVRETQYF.

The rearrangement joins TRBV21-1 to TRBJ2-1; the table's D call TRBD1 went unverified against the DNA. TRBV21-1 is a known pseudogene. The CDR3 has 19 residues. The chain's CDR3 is CASSPLILCWDRGHYEQFF. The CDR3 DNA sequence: TGTGCCAGCAGCCCCCTAATACTCTGCTGGGACAGGGGGCACTATGAGCAGTTCTTC.

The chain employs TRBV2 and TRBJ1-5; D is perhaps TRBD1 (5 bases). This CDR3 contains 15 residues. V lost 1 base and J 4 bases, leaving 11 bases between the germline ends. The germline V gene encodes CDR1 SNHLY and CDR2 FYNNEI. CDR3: CASSEDQGWNQPQHF. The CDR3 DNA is TGTGCCAGCAGTGAAGATCAGGGTTGGAATCAGCCCCAGCATTTT.

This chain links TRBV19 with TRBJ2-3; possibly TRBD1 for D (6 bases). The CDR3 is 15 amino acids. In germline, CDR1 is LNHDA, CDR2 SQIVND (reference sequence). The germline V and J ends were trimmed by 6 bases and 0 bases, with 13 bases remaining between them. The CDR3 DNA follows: TGTGCCAGTAGGCGAAGACAGGTTAGCACAGATACGCAGTATTTT. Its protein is CASRRRQVSTDTQYF.

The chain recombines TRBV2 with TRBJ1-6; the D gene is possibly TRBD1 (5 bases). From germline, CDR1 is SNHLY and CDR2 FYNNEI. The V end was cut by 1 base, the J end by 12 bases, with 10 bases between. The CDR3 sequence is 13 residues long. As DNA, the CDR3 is TGTGCCAGCAGTGAAGGCCAGGGTTTACCCCTCCACTTT. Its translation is CASSEGQGLPLHF.

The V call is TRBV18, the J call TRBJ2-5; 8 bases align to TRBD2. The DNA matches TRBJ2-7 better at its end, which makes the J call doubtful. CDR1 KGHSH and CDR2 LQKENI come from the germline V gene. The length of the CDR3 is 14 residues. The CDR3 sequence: CASSSGLENYEQYF. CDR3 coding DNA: TGTGCCAGCTCGTCGGGACTAGAAAACTACGAGCAGTACTTC.

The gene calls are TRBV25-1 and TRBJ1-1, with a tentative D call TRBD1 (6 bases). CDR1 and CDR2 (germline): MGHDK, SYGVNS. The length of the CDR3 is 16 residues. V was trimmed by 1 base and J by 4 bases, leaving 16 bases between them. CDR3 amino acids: CASSESSYGRGTEAFF. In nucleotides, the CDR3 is TGTGCCAGCAGTGAATCCTCTTATGGCAGGGGCACTGAAGCTTTCTTT.